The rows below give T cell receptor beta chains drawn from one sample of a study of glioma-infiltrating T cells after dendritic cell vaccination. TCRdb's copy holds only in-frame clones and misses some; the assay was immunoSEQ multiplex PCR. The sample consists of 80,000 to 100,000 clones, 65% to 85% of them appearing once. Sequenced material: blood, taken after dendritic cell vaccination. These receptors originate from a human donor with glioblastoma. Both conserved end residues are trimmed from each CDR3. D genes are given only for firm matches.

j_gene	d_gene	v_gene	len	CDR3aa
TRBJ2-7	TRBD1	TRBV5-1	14	ASSLALAGGLGEQY
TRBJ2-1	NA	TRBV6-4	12	ASSATGTLNEQF
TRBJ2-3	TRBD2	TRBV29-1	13	SVDGLAGLTDTQY
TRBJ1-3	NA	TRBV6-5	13	ASSPSGGSGNTIY
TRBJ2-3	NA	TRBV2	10	ASSAWSTKQY
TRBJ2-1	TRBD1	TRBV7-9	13	ASSLVGTGPVEQF
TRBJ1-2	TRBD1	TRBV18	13	ASSPGTDPRYGYT
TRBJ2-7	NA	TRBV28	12	ASSFGVPRDEQY
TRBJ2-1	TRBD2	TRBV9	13	ASSPRPAPGGEQF
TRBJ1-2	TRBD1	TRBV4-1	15	ASSQDPLDRGAYGYT
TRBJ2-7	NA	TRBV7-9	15	ASSPAGGGDRPYEQY
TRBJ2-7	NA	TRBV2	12	ASNRQAAVYEQY
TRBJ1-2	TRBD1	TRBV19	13	ASSTRQGINYGYT
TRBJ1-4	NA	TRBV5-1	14	ASSLAGAATNEKLF